The 9 T cell receptor beta chains presented below share a single source sample, sequenced in a study of control samples from healthy donors and cancer patients. The repertoire was sequenced with immunoSEQ multiplex PCR; TCRdb's copy has only in-frame clones and lacks some. The sample has 150,000 to 200,000 clones; approximately 90% are singletons. The sequencing input was blood. The origin of the receptors is a man younger than 45 in good health.

CDR3 in DNA: TGCAGCGTTCTGGAATTCGGACAGTCCAACGAGCAGTACTTC. Its protein is CSVLEFGQSNEQYF. The chain combines TRBV29-1 with TRBJ2-7, with D maybe TRBD1 (6 bases). V lost 5 bases to trimming and J lost 5 bases, with 19 bases between them. Germline assignment: CDR1 SQVTM and CDR2 ANQGSEA. The CDR3 is 14 residues long.

The chain couples TRBV6-5 to TRBJ2-3; TRBD2 matches at 9 bases. V lost 5 bases and J lost 0; bases outside the gene matches: 3. The CDR3 is made up of 15 amino acids. The germline gives CDR1 MNHEY, CDR2 SVGAGI. CDR3 DNA sequence: TGTGCCAGCAGTATAGCGGGGGCGAGCACAGATACGCAGTATTTT. Protein product: CASSIAGASTDTQYF.

The chain combines TRBV6-4 with TRBJ1-1; TRBD1 agrees at 8 bases. Germline CDR1 is MRHNA and CDR2 is SNTAGT. V lost 6 bases to trimming and J lost 3 bases; unmatched junction nucleotides: 6. CDR3 size: 14 residues. In DNA, the CDR3 is TGTGCCAGCAGGGCAGGGGGCTTGTACACTGAAGCTTTCTTT. This sequence encodes CASRAGGLYTEAFF.

This clone was observed a single time. The chain joins TRBV4-3 to TRBJ1-6, with D unclear. The CDR3 is 13 residues long. Germline CDR1 is LGHNA and CDR2 is YSLEER. The V end was cut by 1 base, the J end by 10 bases, with 8 bases between. CDR3 bases: TGCGCCAGCAGCCAAGGAAGGATATCACCCCTCCACTTT. Translated, it gives CASSQGRISPLHF.

V and J are TRBV10-1 and TRBJ2-3; maybe TRBD1 (6 bases). In germline, CDR1 is WNHNN, CDR2 SYGVQD (reference sequence). The length of the CDR3 is 15 residues. V lost 6 bases, J lost 6 bases, and 19 bases lay in between. Here the CDR3 reads CASSQDSLISDTQYF. The CDR3 region has the DNA TGCGCCAGCAGCCAGGACAGTCTTATATCGGATACGCAGTATTTT.

CDR3 sequence (DNA): TGTGCCTGGAGTGGGGATTATGGGCCCGTGAATGGCTACACCTTC. Encoded protein: CAWSGDYGPVNGYTF. V gene TRBV30 combines with J gene TRBJ1-2, with no clear D. Germline V gene lookup returns CDR1 GTSNPN and CDR2 SVGIG (reference sequence). The ends were cut back, 1 base at V and 6 bases at J, with 18 bases in the middle. The CDR3 contains 15 residues.

The gene calls are TRBV29-1 and TRBJ1-1, with TRBD1 identical over 7 bases. The CDR3 has 13 residues. CDR1 is SQVTM and CDR2 is ANQGSEA in the germline V gene. The J segment lost 2 bases and the V segment lost 6 bases, leaving 6 bases of the junction unmatched. The CDR3, as DNA: TGCAGCGTCTTGACAGGGCTTAACACTGAAGCTTTCTTT. Protein product: CSVLTGLNTEAFF.

Turning to this clone: At the DNA level, this CDR3 is encoded by other sequences in the same sample as well. The V and J genes are TRBV29-1 and TRBJ2-7; no clear D gene. This CDR3 region has 11 residues. Germline V gene sequence: CDR1 SQVTM, CDR2 ANQGSEA. V lost 7 bases and J 0 bases, leaving 7 bases between the germline ends. The CDR3: CSASNSYEQYF. In DNA, the CDR3 is TGCAGCGCTTCGAACTCCTACGAGCAGTACTTC.

The rearrangement joins TRBV7-9 to TRBJ2-3, with 11 bases matching TRBD2. Germline V gene data show CDR1 as SEHNR and CDR2 as FQNEAQ (reference sequence). This CDR3 is built from 16 residues. V gave up 5 bases and J gave up 5 bases; unmatched junction bases: 9. In nucleotides, the CDR3 is TGTGCCAGCAGCCCATTAGCGGGGGGGCCCCAAGATACGCAGTATTTT. It codes for CASSPLAGGPQDTQYF.